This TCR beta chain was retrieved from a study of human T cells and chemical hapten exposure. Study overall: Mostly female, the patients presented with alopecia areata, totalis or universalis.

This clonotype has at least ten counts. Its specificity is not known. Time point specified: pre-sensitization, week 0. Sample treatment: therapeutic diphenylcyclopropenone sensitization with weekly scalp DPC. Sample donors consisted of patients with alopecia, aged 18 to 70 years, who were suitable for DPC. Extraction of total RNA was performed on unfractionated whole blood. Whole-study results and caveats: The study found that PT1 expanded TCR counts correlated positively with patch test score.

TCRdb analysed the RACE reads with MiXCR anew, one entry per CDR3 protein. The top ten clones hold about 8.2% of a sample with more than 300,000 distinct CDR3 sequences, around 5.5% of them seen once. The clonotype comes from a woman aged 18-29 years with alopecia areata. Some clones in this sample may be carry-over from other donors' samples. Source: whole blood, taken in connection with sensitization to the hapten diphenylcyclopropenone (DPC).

This chain's CDR3 is CASSPDLNTEAFF. For the CDR3, the DNA is TGTGCCAGCAGCCCGGACCTGAACACTGAAGCTTTCTTT. This sequence joins TRBV18 and TRBJ1-1; D is ambiguous. V was cut by 8 bases and J by 0 bases, with 10 bases left in between. The CDR3 is 13 residues long. Germline CDR1 is KGHSH and CDR2 is LQKENI.